The source of this TCR beta chain is a study of regulatory T cells in long-lasting Graves disease. Study-level points and caveats: Clonotypes that were public and shared totalled about 2,500 in persistent patients versus 966 in new patients. Accuracy might have suffered from few samples. Thyroid tissue was not sampled; only peripheral blood was.

This clonotype was recorded many times. Its antigen is as yet unknown. Time point specified: newly diagnosed GD, antithyroid drugs for less than 3 months. Construction of the TCR library relied on RNA isolated from PBMCs. Patients were enrolled at an endocrinology department in Xi'an, China. CDR3 length equals 15 residues. Trimming pared 4 bases from V and 9 bases from J, leaving 16 bases between. Germline values: CDR1 SNHLY, CDR2 FYNNEI. To make TCR beta libraries, researchers used iRepertoire HTBI primers and Arm-PCR of CDR3 regions. MiXCR was run by TCRdb on the multiplex PCR reads, yielding one entry per CDR3 protein. The sample contains approximately 230,000 distinct CDR3 sequences, approximately 20% of which appear only once.

The specimen comprised peripheral blood mononuclear cells (PBMCs), sampled at new diagnosis, from a patient treated with antithyroid drugs. V gene TRBV2 combines with J gene TRBJ1-6; the D gene is possibly TRBD1 (5 bases). This sequence was found in a female donor with Graves disease. The CDR3 protein is CASSVVPTGGSPLHF. The CDR3, as DNA: TGTGCCAGCAGTGTTGTCCCAACCGGGGGTTCACCCCTCCACTTT.